This TCR beta chain was documented in a study of T cell clonotyping in hematopoietic cell transplantation. In regard to this clone: Antigen unknown.

Regarding the study as a whole: Higher Inverse Simpson Index values in graft donor and pretransplant recipient predicted broader posttransplant TCR diversity. Pathologically expanded recipient clonotypes increased progressively from day 30 to day 180 as diversity fell. No sorting was done, leaving CD4 and CD8 contributions mixed. At the given depth, recipient repertoires were over 95% de novo clonotypes.

Method: immunoSEQ multiplex PCR; TCRdb's copy keeps in-frame clones and lacks some. The sample has 27,000 or so clones; 90% to 97% are singletons. Germline V gene lookup returns CDR1 WNHNN and CDR2 SYGVQD (reference sequence). Trimming cost V 4 bases and J 7 bases, with 1 base left between them. The CDR3 totals 9 residues. The sample comprised peripheral blood mononuclear cells. The chain links TRBV10-1 to TRBJ1-2; D unclear. This receptor was identified in a man aged 45-65 years in good health. Some clones in this sample may be carry-over from other donors' samples. Here the CDR3 reads CASSGGYTF. The CDR3 bases are TGCGCCAGCAGTGGTGGCTACACCTTC.